These 8 T cell receptor beta chains came from one sample sequenced in a study of T-cell reconstitution after alpha-beta-depleted transplantation in children. Unique molecular identifiers tagged the TCRbeta library. TCRdb called the PCR reads again in MiXCR, with one record for every CDR3 protein. The sample lists hundreds of thousands of distinct CDR3 sequences; around 13% were seen once. The sequencing used PBMCs, mostly from graft donor cells, collected 360 days after TCRalphabeta/CD19-depleted stem cell transplant. Receptor source: a male patient between 10 and 17 years old who had a stem cell transplant for acute myeloid leukemia, so the T cells may come from the graft donor.

The chain links TRBV29-1 to TRBJ2-7; 8 bases line up with TRBD2. This CDR3 contains 14 residues. Trimming removed 7 bases from V and 3 bases from J; junction bases left unmatched: 11. From germline, CDR1 is SQVTM and CDR2 ANQGSEA. CDR3 amino acids: CSARLREGHYEQYF. Written as DNA, the CDR3 is TGCAGCGCTCGACTTCGGGAGGGCCACTACGAGCAGTACTTC.

A few counts support this clonotype. The chain carries TRBV4-3 and TRBJ2-4; D ambiguous. Trimming left V 0 bases short and J 0 bases short, with 12 bases between. Germline CDR1 is LGHNA and CDR2 is YSLEER. CDR3 length: 17 amino acids. Written as DNA, the CDR3 is TGCGCCAGCAGCCAAGATTCCCGTAATCTAGCCAAAAACATTCAGTACTTC. Amino acids: CASSQDSRNLAKNIQYF.

This clonotype has more than one count but fewer than ten. The CDR3 loop reads CASSLPGLFQETQYF. Written as DNA, the CDR3 is TGTGCCAGCAGTTTACCCGGACTGTTCCAAGAGACCCAGTACTTC. The chain uses TRBV27 and TRBJ2-5, with D perhaps TRBD2 (5 bases). Between the trimmed V and J ends, which lost 2 bases and 1 base, there was a span of 11 bases. The CDR3 has 15 amino acids. Germline CDR1 is MNHEY and CDR2 is SMNVEV (reference sequence).

J is TRBJ1-1 and V is TRBV7-3, with no clear D. V was trimmed by 5 bases and J by 7 bases, leaving 14 bases between them. The CDR3 has 13 amino acids. Germline V CDR1 and CDR2: SGHTA, FQGTGA. In nucleotides, the CDR3 is TGTGCCAGCAGCCGCGCCGGGCGGTGTGAAGCTTTCTTT. This sequence encodes CASSRAGRCEAFF.

This chain uses TRBV29-1 with TRBJ2-5; TRBD1 matches at 9 bases. The CDR3 covers 12 residues. Per germline, CDR1 SQVTM and CDR2 ANQGSEA. V lost 6 bases, J lost 4 bases, and 3 bases stayed unmatched. For the CDR3, the DNA is TGCAGCGTCCGGACAGGGGCAGAGACCCAGTACTTC. It codes for CSVRTGAETQYF. The variable domain in full, with the rest retrieved from reference TRBV29-1 and TRBJ2-5, is SAVISQKPSRDICQRGTSLTIQCQVDSQVTMMFWYRQQPGQSLTLIATANQGSEATYESGFVIDKFPISRPNLTFSTLTVSNMSPEDSSIYLCSVRTGAETQYFGPGTRLLVL.

J is TRBJ2-7 and V is TRBV20-1; perhaps TRBD1 as D (8 bases). V was pared by 4 bases and J by 3 bases, with 16 bases between. This CDR3 is built from 14 residues. CDR1 DFQATT and CDR2 SNEGSKA come from the germline V gene (reference sequence). CDR3 protein: CSATGGGGFYEQYF. The CDR3 DNA reads as TGCAGTGCTACAGGGGGCGGGGGATTCTACGAGCAGTACTTC.

This clonotype showed up many times. The rearrangement links TRBV20-1 to TRBJ2-1; the match to TRBD2 covers 10 bases. Germline trimming cut 5 bases from V and 8 bases from J; bases unmatched to any gene: 9. Germline CDR1 and CDR2: DFQATT and SNEGSKA (reference sequence). The CDR3 spans 14 residues. In nucleotides, the CDR3 is TGCAGTGCTGACGATAGCGGGAGGATGGATGAGCAGTTCTTC. It encodes CSADDSGRMDEQFF.

This clonotype has at least ten counts. The chain combines TRBV10-3 with TRBJ2-7; either TRBD1 or TRBD2 may fit D (5 bases each). The CDR3 has 13 residues. Trimming pared 5 bases from V and 7 bases from J, leaving 15 bases between. The germline V gene encodes CDR1 ENHRY and CDR2 SYGVKD. DNA for the CDR3: TGTGCCATCAGTCCGGGACCCCCGGGGGAGCAGTACTTC. Translated: CAISPGPPGEQYF.